This entry is about one T cell receptor (beta chain). Its antigen is unknown. Sequencing was performed with immunoSEQ multiplex PCR; in TCRdb, only in-frame clones are kept and a portion is missing. The data contain approximately 17,000 clones, about 83% of them singletons. This specimen comes from a study of somatic mutations in cytotoxic T cells in rheumatoid arthritis. About the research overall: Patient blood (over 28 ml EDTA) was collected right after diagnosis, preceding any treatment.

Positive selection with magnetic beads achieved the isolation of CD4+ and CD8+ cells, followed by a flow cytometry check of purity. The V gene's germline CDR1 is SQVTM and CDR2 ANQGSEA. The CDR3 loop spans 13 amino acids. V shed 7 bases and J 5 bases; nucleotides not matched to a gene: 11. The study's findings and limits: Age-matched healthy controls and rheumatoid arthritis patients had CD8+ T-cell clonality that did not differ significantly. Within 8 of 65 patients, the single biggest CD8+ clone made up more than 20% of CD8+ cells.

The chain employs TRBV29-1 and TRBJ2-7, with 7 bases matching TRBD2. The clonotype originates from an adult with rheumatoid arthritis. Input material: CD8+ T cells sorted from blood. The CDR3, as DNA: TGCAGCGCAGGGAGGGAGGGAGGACACGAGCAGTACTTC. Its translation is CSAGREGGHEQYF.